The rows below give T cell receptor beta chains drawn from one sample of a study of blood T cell repertoires in COVID-19. Measured with immunoSEQ multiplex PCR; TCRdb has only the in-frame clones, and not every one. This sample yields around 320,000 clones, of which nearly 90% are seen a single time; roughly 2.9% belongs to the top ten. Specimen: PBMCs or T cells enriched from blood (not recorded which). The source of these receptors is a woman aged 50 to 60 who had been exposed to COVID-19. CDR3s include the opening cysteine and the closing phenylalanine or tryptophan. D genes are given only for firm matches. Rows give clone size only sometimes, using once, few, many, or a class for an expanded clone.

j_gene | d_gene | abundance | v_gene | CDR3aa | CDR3nt
TRBJ1-2 | TRBD1 | - | TRBV25-1 | CASSGPGQGHYGYTF | TGTGCCAGCAGCGGGCCGGGACAGGGTCACTATGGCTACACCTTC
TRBJ2-1 | - | - | TRBV4-1 | CASSQDRVLGQFF | TGCGCCAGCAGCCAAGACAGGGTTCTCGGGCAGTTCTTC
TRBJ2-6 | TRBD1 | - | TRBV28 | CASSPTGEPGANVLTF | TGTGCCAGCAGCCCCACAGGGGAACCTGGGGCCAACGTCCTGACTTTC
TRBJ1-3 | - | - | TRBV19 | CASSRGNGQTHSGNTIYF | TGTGCCAGTAGTCGAGGAAACGGACAGACTCACTCTGGAAACACCATATATTTT
TRBJ1-2 | TRBD1 | few | TRBV24-1 | CATSDLDRDYGYTF | TGTGCCACCAGTGATTTGGACAGGGACTATGGCTACACCTTC
TRBJ1-1 | TRBD1 | once | TRBV28 | CASSLGNRGSTEAFF | TGTGCCAGCAGTTTGGGCAACAGGGGGAGCACTGAAGCTTTCTTT
TRBJ2-3 | - | - | TRBV27 | CASSLSKDTQYF | TGTGCCAGCAGTTTATCTAAAGATACGCAGTATTTT
TRBJ1-1 | TRBD1 | - | TRBV19 | CASSINRDRNTEAFF | TGTGCCAGTAGTATAAACCGGGACAGAAACACTGAAGCTTTCTTT
TRBJ2-1 | - | - | TRBV2 | CASSPTRQAYNEQFF | TGTGCCAGCAGTCCTACGAGACAGGCCTACAATGAGCAGTTCTTC
TRBJ2-7 | - | - | TRBV10-3 | CAISESRRGDSYEQYF | TGTGCCATCAGTGAGTCCAGGAGGGGTGACTCCTACGAGCAGTACTTC
TRBJ2-1 | - | - | TRBV6-1 | CASSEQGNEQFF | TGTGCCAGCAGTGAACAGGGTAATGAGCAGTTCTTC
TRBJ2-1 | - | once | TRBV2 | CASMPGVGNEQFF | TGTGCCAGCATGCCGGGGGTTGGTAATGAGCAGTTCTTC
TRBJ1-5 | - | few | TRBV5-1 | CASSSSGGSNQPQHF | TGCGCCAGCAGCTCCAGCGGGGGAAGCAATCAGCCCCAGCATTTT
TRBJ2-1 | - | - | TRBV5-1 | CASSLGQENYNEQFF | TGCGCCAGCAGCTTGGGACAGGAGAACTACAATGAGCAGTTCTTC